This T cell receptor (beta chain) was captured by sequencing in a study of technical replicates of blood from several donors. Repertoires were generated with immunoSEQ multiplex PCR, while TCRdb's copy carries only in-frame clones and drops some. The top ten clones hold around 0.35% of a sample with under 45,000 clones, around 96% of them seen once. CDR3 length: 12 residues. CDR1 is SGHTS and CDR2 is YDEGEE in the germline V gene. V lost 0 bases, J lost 3 bases, and 4 bases lay in between. The sequenced sample was T cells isolated from PBMCs. This TCR was recovered from a human donor in good health. The chain is built from TRBV5-8 and TRBJ2-7; D gene uncertain. CDR3 DNA sequence: TGTGCCAGCAGCTTGGCGTACTACGAGCAGTACTTC. This codes for CASSLAYYEQYF.